Listed below are T cell receptor beta chains from one sample, sequenced in a study of shared clonotypes between healthy human individuals. Assay used: immunoSEQ multiplex PCR; TCRdb lists only in-frame clones, some missing. The table includes roughly 500,000 clones, around 79% detected once. The sequenced sample consisted of PBMCs. These receptors were taken from a woman between 40 and 50 years old in good health. Some clones in this sample may be carry-over from other donors' samples. Both conserved end residues are part of each CDR3. Each record gives: V gene, J gene, clone size, D gene, CDR3 DNA, CDR3 protein. The D gene is left open where the match is weak. Clone size is given for some rows only: seen once, a few or many times, or a class if the clone is expanded.

v_gene: TRBV6-1; j_gene: TRBJ1-4; abundance: few; d_gene: -; CDR3nt: TGTGCCAGTATCGTAGGGTTGGGTAATGAAAAACTGTTTTTT; CDR3aa: CASIVGLGNEKLFF
v_gene: TRBV30; j_gene: TRBJ1-3; abundance: once; d_gene: -; CDR3nt: TGTGCCTGGAGTGTAGGGGGGAGTGGAAACACCATATATTTT; CDR3aa: CAWSVGGSGNTIYF
v_gene: TRBV2; j_gene: TRBJ1-5; abundance: few; d_gene: -; CDR3nt: TGTGCCAGCAGTGAAGAGAGGTTCAATCAGCCCCAGCATTTT; CDR3aa: CASSEERFNQPQHF
v_gene: TRBV5-1; j_gene: TRBJ2-3; abundance: -; d_gene: -; CDR3nt: TGCGCCAGCAGCCCCTTTAGCACAGATACGCAGTATTTT; CDR3aa: CASSPFSTDTQYF
v_gene: TRBV11-2; j_gene: TRBJ1-1; abundance: -; d_gene: -; CDR3nt: TGTGCCAGCAGCTTAAATGGAGGACAGAACACTGAAGCTTTCTTT; CDR3aa: CASSLNGGQNTEAFF
v_gene: TRBV28; j_gene: TRBJ2-3; abundance: -; d_gene: -; CDR3nt: TGTGCCAGCAGTTTATTCCCACTGATCACAGATACGCAGTATTTT; CDR3aa: CASSLFPLITDTQYF
v_gene: TRBV10-3; j_gene: TRBJ2-7; abundance: -; d_gene: TRBD2; CDR3nt: TGTGCCATCAGTGAGTCTGAGCTAGCGGGGCCCTACGAGCAGTACTTC; CDR3aa: CAISESELAGPYEQYF
v_gene: TRBV7-9; j_gene: TRBJ1-2; abundance: -; d_gene: -; CDR3nt: TGTGCCAGCAGGAAGGACGGAAACTATGGCTACACCTTC; CDR3aa: CASRKDGNYGYTF
v_gene: TRBV6-1; j_gene: TRBJ2-1; abundance: -; d_gene: TRBD2; CDR3nt: TGTGCCAGCAGTGAAGTGGCGGGAGGGTCCTACAATGAGCAGTTCTTC; CDR3aa: CASSEVAGGSYNEQFF
v_gene: TRBV18; j_gene: TRBJ1-2; abundance: -; d_gene: TRBD1; CDR3nt: TGTGCCAGCTCACCATCCGAGTACGGGACAGGGGGCGGCCATGGCTACACCTTC; CDR3aa: CASSPSEYGTGGGHGYTF
v_gene: TRBV7-3; j_gene: TRBJ2-7; abundance: once; d_gene: -; CDR3nt: TGTGCCAGCAGCCGTTCTCGCGAGCAGTACTTC; CDR3aa: CASSRSREQYF
v_gene: TRBV7-9; j_gene: TRBJ2-6; abundance: few; d_gene: -; CDR3nt: TGTGCCAGCAGCCCGAGTGGAGGGGCCAACGTCCTGACTTTC; CDR3aa: CASSPSGGANVLTF
v_gene: TRBV5-1; j_gene: TRBJ2-7; abundance: -; d_gene: -; CDR3nt: TGCGCCAGCAGCTTGGCGACGGGCCCCTACGAGCAGTACTTC; CDR3aa: CASSLATGPYEQYF
v_gene: TRBV7-9; j_gene: TRBJ2-7; abundance: -; d_gene: -; CDR3nt: TGTGCCAGCAGCTTAGAGGGATTCGGGCAGTACTTC; CDR3aa: CASSLEGFGQYF
v_gene: TRBV25-1; j_gene: TRBJ2-1; abundance: -; d_gene: -; CDR3nt: TGTGCCAGCAGTGGGAGCTCCTACAATGAGCAGTTCTTC; CDR3aa: CASSGSSYNEQFF
v_gene: TRBV5-1; j_gene: TRBJ2-1; abundance: -; d_gene: -; CDR3nt: TGCGCCAGCAGCTTTAGCGGAGCCTCCGGCGGTGTGCGGTTCTTC; CDR3aa: CASSFSGASGGVRFF
v_gene: TRBV28; j_gene: TRBJ2-1; abundance: -; d_gene: TRBD1; CDR3nt: TGTGCCAGCAACACCCCGCTCCGACAGGGATTCTACAATGAGCAGTTCTTC; CDR3aa: CASNTPLRQGFYNEQFF
v_gene: TRBV7-8; j_gene: TRBJ2-3; abundance: -; d_gene: TRBD2; CDR3nt: TGTGCCAGCAGGTCCGGCCCGGCTAGCGGGAGAGCAGATACGCAGTATTTT; CDR3aa: CASRSGPASGRADTQYF
v_gene: TRBV5-1; j_gene: TRBJ2-3; abundance: -; d_gene: -; CDR3nt: TGCGCCAGCAGCTTGGAACTAGTGGGCACAGATACGCAGTATTTT; CDR3aa: CASSLELVGTDTQYF
v_gene: TRBV5-4; j_gene: TRBJ2-3; abundance: -; d_gene: TRBD1; CDR3nt: TGTGCCAGCAGCTTGGGTACAGGGGTAACAGATACGCAGTATTTT; CDR3aa: CASSLGTGVTDTQYF
v_gene: TRBV7-3; j_gene: TRBJ2-2; abundance: once; d_gene: TRBD2; CDR3nt: TGTGCCAGCAGCTCCTCTAGCGGGAGGAACACCGGGGAGCTGTTTTTT; CDR3aa: CASSSSSGRNTGELFF
v_gene: TRBV7-8; j_gene: TRBJ1-5; abundance: -; d_gene: TRBD1; CDR3nt: TGTGCCAGCAGCTCCGGACAGGGCCATAGCAATCAGCCCCAGCATTTT; CDR3aa: CASSSGQGHSNQPQHF
v_gene: TRBV7-9; j_gene: TRBJ1-2; abundance: few; d_gene: -; CDR3nt: TGTGCCAGCAGCTTAGAACGGTACCATGGCTACACCTTC; CDR3aa: CASSLERYHGYTF
v_gene: TRBV21-1; j_gene: TRBJ2-5; abundance: -; d_gene: -; CDR3nt: TGTGCCAGCAGCCCAACTAATGACAGGGAACCCAGGGAGACCCAGTACTTC; CDR3aa: CASSPTNDREPRETQYF
v_gene: TRBV10-3; j_gene: TRBJ1-4; abundance: -; d_gene: -; CDR3nt: TGTGCCATCAGTGGTAGGGTCAATGAAAAACTGTTTTTT; CDR3aa: CAISGRVNEKLFF
v_gene: TRBV15; j_gene: TRBJ2-7; abundance: -; d_gene: -; CDR3nt: TGTGCCACCAGCAGAGTCGGTCCAGGGTCGGACGAGCAGTACTTC; CDR3aa: CATSRVGPGSDEQYF
v_gene: TRBV13; j_gene: TRBJ2-4; abundance: -; d_gene: -; CDR3nt: TGTGCCAGCAGCTTAAACGTGGGCGGTTGGGAAAACATTCAGTACTTC; CDR3aa: CASSLNVGGWENIQYF
v_gene: TRBV2; j_gene: TRBJ2-7; abundance: -; d_gene: -; CDR3nt: TGTGCCAGCATGCTGGAGCCTCGGGTCTACGAGCAGTACTTC; CDR3aa: CASMLEPRVYEQYF
v_gene: TRBV18; j_gene: TRBJ1-4; abundance: -; d_gene: -; CDR3nt: TGTGCCAGCTCACCAGAGGAAAGTCGTCGGGAAAAACTGTTTTTT; CDR3aa: CASSPEESRREKLFF
v_gene: TRBV4-1; j_gene: TRBJ2-1; abundance: -; d_gene: -; CDR3nt: TGCGCCAGCAGCCAAGCCCCCTGGGCAGATAAGGGAAATGAGCAGTTCTTC; CDR3aa: CASSQAPWADKGNEQFF
v_gene: TRBV30; j_gene: TRBJ2-5; abundance: once; d_gene: -; CDR3nt: TGTGCCTGGAGCCCCGGGCAGTGGGAGACCCAGTACTTC; CDR3aa: CAWSPGQWETQYF
v_gene: TRBV5-1; j_gene: TRBJ2-3; abundance: -; d_gene: TRBD2; CDR3nt: TGCGCCAGCAGCTCTGTTACTAGCGGTCACACAGATACGCAGTATTTT; CDR3aa: CASSSVTSGHTDTQYF
v_gene: TRBV9; j_gene: TRBJ2-7; abundance: once; d_gene: -; CDR3nt: TGTGCCAGCAGCGTAGTAGGCTACGAGCAGTACTTC; CDR3aa: CASSVVGYEQYF
v_gene: TRBV4-1; j_gene: TRBJ2-3; abundance: -; d_gene: -; CDR3nt: TGCGCCAGCAGCCAACCTTATGGAGGGGGCACAGATACGCAGTATTTT; CDR3aa: CASSQPYGGGTDTQYF
v_gene: TRBV30; j_gene: TRBJ2-3; abundance: -; d_gene: -; CDR3nt: TGTGCCTTCAGCGGAAAGAGCACAGATACGCAGTATTTT; CDR3aa: CAFSGKSTDTQYF
v_gene: TRBV4-3; j_gene: TRBJ2-7; abundance: many; d_gene: TRBD1; CDR3nt: TGCGCCAGCAGCCTTATGGCCGGGACAGGGGGCGCAGAGTCCTACGAGCAGTACTTC; CDR3aa: CASSLMAGTGGAESYEQYF
v_gene: TRBV19; j_gene: TRBJ2-1; abundance: -; d_gene: -; CDR3nt: TGTGCCAGTAAGGGGGTGAATGAGCAGTTCTTC; CDR3aa: CASKGVNEQFF
v_gene: TRBV7-2; j_gene: TRBJ2-1; abundance: -; d_gene: -; CDR3nt: TGTGCCAGCAGTTCCGGGGCCAACAATGAGCAGTTCTTC; CDR3aa: CASSSGANNEQFF
v_gene: TRBV27; j_gene: TRBJ2-3; abundance: -; d_gene: -; CDR3nt: TGTGCCAGCAACCGGGACGGACACACAGATACGCAGTATTTT; CDR3aa: CASNRDGHTDTQYF
v_gene: TRBV15; j_gene: TRBJ2-7; abundance: -; d_gene: -; CDR3nt: TGTGCCACCAGCAGAGAGGGAGCGGCCTACGAGCAGTACTTC; CDR3aa: CATSREGAAYEQYF
v_gene: TRBV19; j_gene: TRBJ2-7; abundance: -; d_gene: TRBD1; CDR3nt: TGTGCCAGTACGACTGGTGGGACAGGGTCCCACGAGCAGTACTTC; CDR3aa: CASTTGGTGSHEQYF
v_gene: TRBV27; j_gene: TRBJ2-7; abundance: -; d_gene: TRBD2; CDR3nt: TGTGCCAGCAGGACCCTAGCGGGAGGGGGCTACGAGCAGTACTTC; CDR3aa: CASRTLAGGGYEQYF
v_gene: TRBV10-3; j_gene: TRBJ2-3; abundance: once; d_gene: -; CDR3nt: TGTGCCATCAGTGATCGGGCTCGCCCTAGCACAGATACGCAGTATTTT; CDR3aa: CAISDRARPSTDTQYF
v_gene: TRBV10-3; j_gene: TRBJ1-2; abundance: -; d_gene: -; CDR3nt: TGTGCCATCAGTGAGTCTAGGGAGTCTAACTATGGCTACACCTTC; CDR3aa: CAISESRESNYGYTF
v_gene: TRBV18; j_gene: TRBJ2-7; abundance: once; d_gene: -; CDR3nt: TGTGCCAGCTCACTTGACGCCATCTACGAGCAGTACTTC; CDR3aa: CASSLDAIYEQYF
v_gene: TRBV30; j_gene: TRBJ2-7; abundance: once; d_gene: TRBD2; CDR3nt: TGTGCCTGGAGTGTGACTAGCGGGACGGACGAGCAGTACTTC; CDR3aa: CAWSVTSGTDEQYF
v_gene: TRBV30; j_gene: TRBJ1-4; abundance: once; d_gene: -; CDR3nt: TGTGCCTGGAGTGGCGGACTTATTAATGAAAAACTGTTTTTT; CDR3aa: CAWSGGLINEKLFF
v_gene: TRBV2; j_gene: TRBJ2-1; abundance: -; d_gene: TRBD2; CDR3nt: TGTGCCAGCAGTCGGACTAGCGGTACCTACAATGAGCAGTTCTTC; CDR3aa: CASSRTSGTYNEQFF
v_gene: TRBV7-3; j_gene: TRBJ2-1; abundance: -; d_gene: -; CDR3nt: TGTGCCAGCAGCTTAACCCGGGATTTCCGTCCTGAGCAGTTCTTC; CDR3aa: CASSLTRDFRPEQFF
v_gene: TRBV5-6; j_gene: TRBJ2-2; abundance: -; d_gene: TRBD2; CDR3nt: TGTGCCAGCAGCGCCAAACTAGCGGCATGGAACACCGGGGAGCTGTTTTTT; CDR3aa: CASSAKLAAWNTGELFF
v_gene: TRBV5-4; j_gene: TRBJ1-1; abundance: -; d_gene: TRBD1; CDR3nt: TGTGCCAGCAGCCCGGGACAGGGGCTCATGAACACTGAAGCTTTCTTT; CDR3aa: CASSPGQGLMNTEAFF
v_gene: TRBV19; j_gene: TRBJ2-1; abundance: -; d_gene: TRBD1; CDR3nt: TGTGCCAGTAGAGAATACCCGGGACAGGGGGCGTATGAGCAGTTCTTC; CDR3aa: CASREYPGQGAYEQFF
v_gene: TRBV13; j_gene: TRBJ1-1; abundance: -; d_gene: TRBD1; CDR3nt: TGTGCCAGCAGCTTAGGTGGGACAGGGGCGAACACTGAAGCTTTCTTT; CDR3aa: CASSLGGTGANTEAFF
v_gene: TRBV5-1; j_gene: TRBJ2-7; abundance: few; d_gene: -; CDR3nt: TGCGCCAGCAGCTTCGGGGACTCCTACGAGCAGTACTTC; CDR3aa: CASSFGDSYEQYF
v_gene: TRBV18; j_gene: TRBJ1-3; abundance: -; d_gene: -; CDR3nt: TGTGCCAGCTCACCACCGGGTGCAGGGCCCGGAAACACCATATATTTT; CDR3aa: CASSPPGAGPGNTIYF